The 20 T cell receptor beta chains presented below share a single source sample, sequenced in a study of CD8 T cells in ankylosing spondylitis (dated by TCRdb to about 2017). The library relied on 5' RACE. TCRdb names Illumina HiSeq 2500 as the instrument used. TCRdb redid the processing of the public reads, applying fastp at Q25 and MiXCR, and retained in-frame beta chains. Each entry is one CDR3 protein sequence, shown with its most common DNA and genes. The sample table shows around 150,000 distinct CDR3 sequences, and around 32% are seen once. Jointly, the top ten make up over 5.5% of the sample. The sample was synovial fluid, either unsorted or a sorted T cell fraction (not recorded which). Receptors originate from a male donor with ankylosing spondylitis.

The table lists this clonotype with a few counts. The CDR3 region is CASSPPFEKGTDGYTF. DNA of the CDR3: TGTGCCAGCAGCCCCCCCTTCGAGAAGGGAACTGATGGCTACACCTTC. The chain uses TRBV7-9 and TRBJ1-2, with D hard to call. With 5 bases removed from V and 6 bases from J, the gap between germline ends came to 22 bases. The germline CDR1 and CDR2 sequences are SEHNR and FQNEAQ (reference sequence). The CDR3 contains 16 residues.

V is TRBV20-1 and J is TRBJ1-1; D remains ambiguous. V lost 4 bases, J lost 4 bases, and 10 bases lay in between. Germline-derived CDR1 and CDR2 are DFQATT and SNEGSKA (reference sequence). This CDR3 has 12 amino acids. The CDR3 region is CSAIGQATEAFF. CDR3 bases: TGCAGTGCTATAGGGCAGGCCACTGAAGCTTTCTTT.

This chain links TRBV27 with TRBJ2-1; 13 nucleotides line up with TRBD2. The CDR3 contains 17 residues. Germline-derived CDR1 and CDR2 are MNHEY and SMNVEV (reference sequence). V shed 1 base, J shed 9 bases, and the junction held 9 bases outside the gene matches. Here the CDR3 reads CASSLFTSGRAGGEQFF. The CDR3 nucleotides read TGTGCCAGCAGTTTATTTACTAGCGGGAGGGCCGGTGGTGAGCAGTTCTTC.

This clonotype was found a few times. This chain uses TRBV20-1 with TRBJ2-3, with 8 bases aligning to TRBD1. Germline V gene lookup returns CDR1 DFQATT and CDR2 SNEGSKA (reference sequence). The trim removed 3 bases at V and 5 bases at J, leaving 7 bases unmatched. This CDR3 has 14 amino acids. CDR3 residues: CSASGRGRGDTQYF. The CDR3 DNA is TGCAGTGCTAGTGGCAGGGGGCGAGGAGATACGCAGTATTTT.

This clonotype was found a few times. The chain recombines TRBV6-1 with TRBJ2-3; 10 nucleotides match TRBD1. Germline assignment: CDR1 MNHNS and CDR2 SASEGT. Trimming took 2 bases from V and 5 from J; bases not matched to a gene: 10. This CDR3 region has 17 residues. The CDR3 DNA reads as TGTGCCAGCAGTGAATCGGGGACAGGGGAGATTCGAGATACGCAGTATTTT. This codes for CASSESGTGEIRDTQYF.

The V call is TRBV7-9, the J call TRBJ2-1; D is perhaps TRBD2 (7 bases). Germline V gene data show CDR1 as SEHNR and CDR2 as FQNEAQ (reference sequence). Trimming removed 3 bases at V and 4 bases at J, with 16 bases between. The CDR3 length is 16 residues. CDR3 DNA sequence: TGTGCCAGCAGCTTCCGTCTAGGGGGGGGTTACAATGAGCAGTTCTTC. As protein: CASSFRLGGGYNEQFF.

This clonotype was seen repeatedly, ten times or more. The J gene is TRBJ1-4, the V gene TRBV12-3 or TRBV12-4, with D perhaps TRBD1 (5 bases). The germline V and J ends were trimmed by 5 bases and 4 bases, with 8 bases remaining between them. This CDR3 comprises 13 residues. CDR3 protein: CASSRQINEKLFF. The CDR3 bases are TGTGCCAGCAGTAGACAGATTAATGAAAAACTGTTTTTT.

The sample holds a few counts of this clonotype. The rearrangement joins TRBV2 to TRBJ1-5; tentative D call: TRBD1 (5 bases). V was cut by 6 bases and J by 11 bases, with 14 bases left in between. The CDR3 has 12 residues. Germline V lookup: CDR1 SNHLY, CDR2 FYNNEI. CDR3 in DNA: TGTGCCAGCAGAGGGGAAGCGGAAACCCAGCATTTT. Encoded protein: CASRGEAETQHF.

The J gene is TRBJ2-5, the V gene TRBV28, with D uncertain. CDR3 length equals 14 residues. CDR1 and CDR2 (germline): MDHEN, SYDVKM. Trimming pared 1 base from V and 7 bases from J, leaving 13 bases between. This CDR3 is CASSLLWEPRTQYF. In DNA form, the CDR3 reads TGTGCCAGCAGTTTATTATGGGAACCACGGACCCAGTACTTC.

The chain carries TRBV11-1 and TRBJ2-5; 9 positions agree with TRBD1. There are 16 residues in the CDR3. Per the germline V gene, CDR1 is SGHAT and CDR2 is FQDESV (reference sequence). Trimming removed 2 bases from V and 5 bases from J; junction bases left unmatched: 9. CDR3: CASSLPPGQGLETQYF. CDR3 DNA sequence: TGTGCCAGCAGCTTACCCCCGGGACAGGGTCTCGAGACCCAGTACTTC.

The chain combines TRBV7-3 with TRBJ2-3; D is undetermined. Germline loops: CDR1 SGHTA, CDR2 FQGTGA. CDR3 length: 14 amino acids. Between the trimmed V and J ends, which lost 3 bases and 0 bases, there was a span of 7 bases. The CDR3 bases are TGTGCCAGCAGCTTGTCCCATAGCACAGATACGCAGTATTTT. This gives the protein CASSLSHSTDTQYF.

The chain joins TRBV7-9 to TRBJ1-3, with D perhaps TRBD1 (6 bases). Germline V gives CDR1 SEHNR, CDR2 FQNEAQ (reference sequence). V lost 4 bases and J lost 4, with 17 bases in between. This CDR3 contains 16 residues. The CDR3 loop reads CASSYQGIRSGNTIYF. In nucleotides, the CDR3 is TGTGCCAGCAGCTACCAGGGGATTCGTTCCGGAAACACCATATATTTT.

The gene calls are TRBV5-1 and TRBJ1-5, with 9 nucleotides matching TRBD1. V gave up 0 bases and J gave up 6 bases; unmatched junction bases: 4. CDR1 is SGHRS and CDR2 is YFSETQ in the germline V gene. The CDR3 runs to 15 residues. The CDR3 region is CASSLGDREGQPQHF. CDR3 coding DNA: TGCGCCAGCAGCTTGGGGGACAGGGAGGGTCAGCCCCAGCATTTT. The whole variable domain, filled in from reference TRBV5-1 and TRBJ1-5, reads KAGVTQTPRYLIKTRGQQVTLSCSPISGHRSVSWYQQTPGQGLQFLFEYFSETQRNKGNFPGRFSGRQFSNSRSEMNVSTLELGDSALYLCASSLGDREGQPQHFGDGTRLSIL.

This chain links TRBV3-1 with TRBJ1-2; D unresolved. Trimming pared 3 bases from V and 1 base from J, leaving 9 bases between. Germline CDR1 and CDR2: LGHDT and YNNKEL (reference sequence). The CDR3 contains 14 residues. The CDR3 bases are TGTGCCAGCAGCCATTCACAGTTTAACTATGGCTACACCTTC. Its protein product is CASSHSQFNYGYTF. Combining the CDR3 with reference TRBV3-1 and TRBJ1-2 gives the whole variable domain DTAVSQTPKYLVTQMGNDKSIKCEQNLGHDTMYWYKQDSKKFLKIMFSYNNKELIINETVPNRFSPKSPDKAHLNLHINSLELGDSAVYFCASSHSQFNYGYTFGSGTRLTVV.

This clonotype has just a few counts. J is TRBJ2-1 and V is TRBV7-2, with D unclear. The germline V gene encodes CDR1 SGHTA and CDR2 FQGNSA. This CDR3 has 14 residues. V dropped 5 bases and J dropped 10 bases, with 18 bases sitting between them. The CDR3 DNA follows: TGTGCCAGCAGCCCAACACCCTGGACCCACGAGCAGTTCTTC. As protein: CASSPTPWTHEQFF.

This clonotype was detected a few times. V and J are TRBV7-9 and TRBJ2-1, with 11 bases fitting TRBD2. CDR3 size: 16 residues. The germline V gene has CDR1 SEHNR and CDR2 FQNEAQ (reference sequence). With 4 bases clipped from V and 8 bases from J, the junction kept 10 bases outside the gene matches. Here the CDR3 reads CASSSRLAGPNDEQFF. The CDR3 DNA reads as TGTGCCAGCAGCTCCAGACTAGCGGGGCCTAATGATGAGCAGTTCTTC.

J is TRBJ2-1 and V is TRBV12-3 or TRBV12-4, with TRBD1 identical over 7 bases. V lost 1 base to trimming and J lost 7 bases; unmatched junction nucleotides: 4. CDR3 length equals 14 residues. This CDR3 reads CASSLGDSRNEQFF. The CDR3, as DNA: TGTGCCAGCAGTTTAGGGGACAGTCGAAATGAGCAGTTCTTC.

This clonotype was counted between two and nine times. This chain connects TRBV7-9 to TRBJ1-1; the match to TRBD1 covers 8 bases. With V trimmed by 5 bases and J by 5 bases, 10 bases remained unmatched. This CDR3 is built from 15 residues. Germline CDR1 and CDR2: SEHNR and FQNEAQ (reference sequence). DNA of the CDR3: TGTGCCAGCAGCCCGGCGGCACAGGGGGGGACTGAAGCTTTCTTT. Encoded protein: CASSPAAQGGTEAFF.

There are a few counts of this clonotype. The chain is built from TRBV7-2 and TRBJ2-5, with TRBD1 matching over 9 bases. V was pared by 3 bases and J by 2 bases, with 4 bases of the junction left unmatched. The CDR3 is 15 residues long. Germline V gene sequence: CDR1 SGHTA, CDR2 FQGNSA. The CDR3 region is CASSLTGGAQETQYF. The CDR3 DNA reads as TGTGCCAGCAGCTTGACAGGGGGAGCGCAAGAGACCCAGTACTTC.

This clonotype was recorded a few times. The J gene is TRBJ2-1, the V gene TRBV5-6; the D gene could be TRBD1 or TRBD2 (6 bases each). The V gene's germline CDR1 is SGHDT and CDR2 YYEEEE. This CDR3 has 15 residues. V lost 1 base and J 2 bases, leaving 10 bases between the germline ends. CDR3 region: CASSLIGGTYNEQFF. Written as DNA, the CDR3 is TGTGCCAGCAGCTTGATCGGGGGCACCTACAATGAGCAGTTCTTC.